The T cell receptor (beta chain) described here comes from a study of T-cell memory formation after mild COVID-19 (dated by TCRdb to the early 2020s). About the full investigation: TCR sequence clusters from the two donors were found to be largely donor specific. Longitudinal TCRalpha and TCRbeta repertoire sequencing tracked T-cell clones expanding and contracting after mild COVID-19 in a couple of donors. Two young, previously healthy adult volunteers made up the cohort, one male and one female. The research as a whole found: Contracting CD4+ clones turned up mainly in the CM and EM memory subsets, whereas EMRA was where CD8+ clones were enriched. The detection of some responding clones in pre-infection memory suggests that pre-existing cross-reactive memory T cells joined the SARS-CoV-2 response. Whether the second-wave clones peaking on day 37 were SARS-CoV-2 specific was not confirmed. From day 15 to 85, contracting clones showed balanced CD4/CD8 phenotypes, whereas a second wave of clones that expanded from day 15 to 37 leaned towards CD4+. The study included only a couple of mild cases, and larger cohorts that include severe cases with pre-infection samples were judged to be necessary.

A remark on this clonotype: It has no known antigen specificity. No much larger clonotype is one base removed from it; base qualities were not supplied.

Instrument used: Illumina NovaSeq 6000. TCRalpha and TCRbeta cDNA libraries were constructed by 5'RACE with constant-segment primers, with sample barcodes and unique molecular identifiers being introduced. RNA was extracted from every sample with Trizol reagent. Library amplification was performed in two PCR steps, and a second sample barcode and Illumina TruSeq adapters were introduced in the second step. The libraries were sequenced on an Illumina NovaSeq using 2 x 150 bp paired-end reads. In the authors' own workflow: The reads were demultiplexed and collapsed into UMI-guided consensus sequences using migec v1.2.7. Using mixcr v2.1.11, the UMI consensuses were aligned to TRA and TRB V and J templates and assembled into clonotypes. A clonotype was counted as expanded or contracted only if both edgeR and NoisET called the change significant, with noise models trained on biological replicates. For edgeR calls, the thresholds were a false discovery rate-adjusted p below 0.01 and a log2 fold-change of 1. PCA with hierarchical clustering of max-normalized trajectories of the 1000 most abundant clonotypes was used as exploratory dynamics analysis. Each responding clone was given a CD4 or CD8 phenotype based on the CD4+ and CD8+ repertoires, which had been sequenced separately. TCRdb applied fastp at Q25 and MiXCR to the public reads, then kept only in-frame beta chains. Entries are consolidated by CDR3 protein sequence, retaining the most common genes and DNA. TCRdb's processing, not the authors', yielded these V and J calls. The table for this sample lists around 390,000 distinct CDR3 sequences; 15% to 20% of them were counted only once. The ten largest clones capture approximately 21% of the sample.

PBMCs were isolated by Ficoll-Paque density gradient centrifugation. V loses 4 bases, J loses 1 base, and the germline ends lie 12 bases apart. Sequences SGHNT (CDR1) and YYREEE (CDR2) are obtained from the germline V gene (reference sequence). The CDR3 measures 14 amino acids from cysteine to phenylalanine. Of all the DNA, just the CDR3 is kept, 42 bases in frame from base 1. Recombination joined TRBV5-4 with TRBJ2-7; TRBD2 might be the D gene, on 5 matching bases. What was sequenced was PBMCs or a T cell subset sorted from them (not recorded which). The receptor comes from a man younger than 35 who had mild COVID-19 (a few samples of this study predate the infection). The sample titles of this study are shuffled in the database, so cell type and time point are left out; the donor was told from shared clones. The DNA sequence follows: TGTGCCAGCAGCGACGCCGGGATTTCCTACGAGCAGTACTTC. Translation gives CASSDAGISYEQYF.